The next 6 T cell receptor beta chains were all read from a single sample in a study of cytomegalovirus exposure and HLA in healthy donors (dated by TCRdb to about 2017). Receptor libraries were prepared by the immunoSEQ multiplex PCR assay. For the multiplex PCR, a mixture combining 60 forward primers for TCR Vbeta segments and 13 reverse primers for TCR Jbeta segments was used. The source is immuneACCESS, and TCRdb retained only in-frame sequences with V and J called. Part of the clones is not carried over; for the studies checked, unresolved V genes explain less than half of this, and the remainder is unexplained. Here the sample has 180,000 or so clones; roughly 80% occur a single time. In total, the top ten clones hold 4.9% of the sample. The source material was PBMCs. Every receptor here comes from a woman between 18 and 29 years old in good health and CMV-seropositive.

The chain is built from TRBV9 and TRBJ2-7; 10 bases align to TRBD2. Germline V lookup: CDR1 SGDLS, CDR2 YYNGEE. There are 15 residues in the CDR3. The junction had 4 bases not matched to a gene; V was cut back by 0 bases and J by 4 bases. This CDR3 is CASSVAGTSAYEQYF. In nucleotides, the CDR3 is TGTGCCAGCAGCGTAGCTGGGACTAGCGCGTACGAGCAGTACTTC. The whole variable domain, filled in from reference TRBV9 and TRBJ2-7, reads DSGVTQTPKHLITATGQRVTLRCSPRSGDLSVYWYQQSLDQGLQFLIQYYNGEERAKGNILERFSAQQFPDLHSELNLSSLELGDSALYFCASSVAGTSAYEQYFGPGTRLTVT.

The gene calls are TRBV27 and TRBJ2-3; D may be TRBD1 (7 bases). V lost 6 bases and J 1 base, leaving 11 bases between the germline ends. The germline V gene has CDR1 MNHEY and CDR2 SMNVEV (reference sequence). This CDR3 spans 14 amino acids. CDR3 coding DNA: TGTGCCAGCAGCGACAGGGAGGGCACAGATACGCAGTATTTT. Translation gives CASSDREGTDTQYF.

A few counts support this clone. This chain uses TRBV18 with TRBJ1-6, with D perhaps TRBD1 (5 bases). The CDR3 is 14 residues long. Trimming took off 0 bases at V and 9 bases at J, with 9 bases between the two ends. CDR1 is KGHSH and CDR2 is LQKENI in the germline V gene. The CDR3 spells CASSPPGEGSPLHF. CDR3 nucleotides: TGTGCCAGCTCACCACCAGGGGAGGGTTCACCCCTCCACTTT. Looking up the rest from reference TRBV18 and TRBJ1-6 gives the full variable domain: NAGVMQNPRHLVRRRGQEARLRCSPMKGHSHVYWYRQLPEEGLKFMVYLQKENIIDESGMPKERFSAEFPKEGPSILRIQQVVRGDSAAYFCASSPPGEGSPLHFGNGTRLTVT.

The V call is TRBV19, the J call TRBJ1-5; D remains unclear. V shed 4 bases and J shed 0 bases, with 16 bases lying between them. CDR1 is LNHDA, CDR2 SQIVND, per germline (reference sequence). The CDR3 has 17 amino acids. The CDR3 loop reads CASSTRFVADSNQPQHF. The CDR3 nucleotides read TGTGCCAGTAGTACCCGGTTTGTAGCCGATAGCAATCAGCCCCAGCATTTT.

Of note for this clone: A junction end diverges from the germline sequence, so it may reflect a read error. The chain joins TRBV4-2 to TRBJ2-4; TRBD1 is a possible D gene (6 bases). This CDR3 region has 17 residues. Germline V gene data show CDR1 as LGHNA and CDR2 as YNFKEQ. Here the CDR3 reads CASTPSPGDPLINSQYF. In DNA form, the CDR3 reads TGTGCCAGCACCCCAAGTCCAGGGGACCCTCTCATAAACAGTCAGTACTTC.

The chain joins TRBV6-4 to TRBJ1-1, with D uncertain. V lost 6 bases to trimming and J lost 1 base, with 9 bases between them. The CDR3 extends over 13 amino acids. CDR1 is MRHNA, CDR2 SNTAGT, per germline. The CDR3 loop reads CASRYTENTEAFF. DNA for the CDR3: TGTGCCAGCAGGTACACAGAGAACACTGAAGCTTTCTTT.